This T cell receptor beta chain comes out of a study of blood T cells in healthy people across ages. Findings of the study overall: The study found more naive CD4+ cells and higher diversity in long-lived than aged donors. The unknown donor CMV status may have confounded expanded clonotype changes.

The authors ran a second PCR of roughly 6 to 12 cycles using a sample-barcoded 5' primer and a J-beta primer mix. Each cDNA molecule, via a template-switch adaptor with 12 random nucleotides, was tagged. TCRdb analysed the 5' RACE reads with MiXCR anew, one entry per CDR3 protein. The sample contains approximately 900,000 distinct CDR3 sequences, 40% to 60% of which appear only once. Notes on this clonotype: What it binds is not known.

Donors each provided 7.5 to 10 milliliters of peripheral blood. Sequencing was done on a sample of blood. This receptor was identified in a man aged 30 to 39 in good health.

CDR3 protein: CSVEMSGKGYEQYF. Written as DNA, the CDR3 is TGCAGCGTTGAAATGTCAGGGAAGGGGTACGAGCAGTACTTC. The chain couples TRBV29-1 to TRBJ2-5; D might be TRBD1 (5 bases). The DNA matches TRBJ2-7 better at its end, which makes the J call doubtful. The CDR3 has 14 amino acids. Per the germline V gene, CDR1 is SQVTM and CDR2 is ANQGSEA.